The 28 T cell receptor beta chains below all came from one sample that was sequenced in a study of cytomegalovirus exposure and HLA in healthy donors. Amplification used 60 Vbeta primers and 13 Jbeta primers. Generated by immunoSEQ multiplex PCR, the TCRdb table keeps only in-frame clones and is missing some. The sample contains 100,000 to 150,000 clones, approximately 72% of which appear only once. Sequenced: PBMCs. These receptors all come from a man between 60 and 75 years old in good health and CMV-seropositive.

The CDR3, as DNA: TGTGCCAGCAGTTTACGGTGGGGCATGAACACTGAAGCTTTCTTT. This gives the protein CASSLRWGMNTEAFF. The chain recombines TRBV27 with TRBJ1-1, with D maybe TRBD1 (5 bases). The CDR3 length is 15 residues. Germline V gene sequence: CDR1 MNHEY, CDR2 SMNVEV (reference sequence). Deletions cut 2 bases from V and 0 bases from J, with 10 bases between.

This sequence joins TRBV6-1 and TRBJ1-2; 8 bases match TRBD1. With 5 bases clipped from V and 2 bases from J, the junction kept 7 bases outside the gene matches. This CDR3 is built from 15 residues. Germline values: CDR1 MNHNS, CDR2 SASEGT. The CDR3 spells CASSSSRTGNYGYTF. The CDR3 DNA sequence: TGTGCCAGCAGTTCATCTCGGACAGGGAACTATGGCTACACCTTC.

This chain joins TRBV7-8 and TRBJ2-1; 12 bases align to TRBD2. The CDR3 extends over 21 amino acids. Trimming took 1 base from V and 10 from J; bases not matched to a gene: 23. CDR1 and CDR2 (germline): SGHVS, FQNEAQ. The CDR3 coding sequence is TGTGCCAGCAGCTTAGTCGCCTTCCGTCTAGCGGGGGGGCGGGTTGCGGGCGAGCAGTTCTTC. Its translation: CASSLVAFRLAGGRVAGEQFF.

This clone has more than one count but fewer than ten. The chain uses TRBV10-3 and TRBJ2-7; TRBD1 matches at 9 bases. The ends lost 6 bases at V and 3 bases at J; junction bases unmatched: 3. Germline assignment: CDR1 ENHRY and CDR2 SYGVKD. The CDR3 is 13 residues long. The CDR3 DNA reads TGTGCCATCAGCGACAGGGGGTACTACGAGCAGTACTTC. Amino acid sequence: CAISDRGYYEQYF.

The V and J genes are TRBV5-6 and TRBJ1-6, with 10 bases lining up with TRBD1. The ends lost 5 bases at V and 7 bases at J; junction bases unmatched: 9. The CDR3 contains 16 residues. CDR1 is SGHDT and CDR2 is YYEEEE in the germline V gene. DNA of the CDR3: TGTGCCAGCAGTGATATTGGACAGGGGGGGAATTCACCCCTCCACTTT. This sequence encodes CASSDIGQGGNSPLHF.

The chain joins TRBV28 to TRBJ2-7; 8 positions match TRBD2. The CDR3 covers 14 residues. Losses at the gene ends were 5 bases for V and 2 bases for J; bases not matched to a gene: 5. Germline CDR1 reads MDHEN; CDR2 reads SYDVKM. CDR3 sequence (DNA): TGTGCCAGCAGTCAACTAGCGGAGGCCTACGAGCAGTACTTC. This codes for CASSQLAEAYEQYF.

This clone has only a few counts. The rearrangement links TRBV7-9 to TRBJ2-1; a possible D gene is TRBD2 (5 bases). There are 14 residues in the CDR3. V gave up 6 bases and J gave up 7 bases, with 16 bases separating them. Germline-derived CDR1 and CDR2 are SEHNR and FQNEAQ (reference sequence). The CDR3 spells CASRPGLRGNEQFF. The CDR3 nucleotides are TGTGCCAGCAGGCCAGGACTGCGTGGGAATGAGCAGTTCTTC.

CDR3 residues: CASSSISPGQGKNTEAFF. CDR3 nucleotide sequence: TGTGCCAGCAGCTCAATATCCCCGGGACAGGGGAAGAACACTGAAGCTTTCTTT. This chain uses TRBV5-5 with TRBJ1-1; 10 bases fit TRBD1. The CDR3 is 18 residues long. The V and J ends lost 3 bases and 1 base, in that order; junction bases with no gene match: 12. The germline V gene encodes CDR1 SGHKS and CDR2 YYEKEE (reference sequence).

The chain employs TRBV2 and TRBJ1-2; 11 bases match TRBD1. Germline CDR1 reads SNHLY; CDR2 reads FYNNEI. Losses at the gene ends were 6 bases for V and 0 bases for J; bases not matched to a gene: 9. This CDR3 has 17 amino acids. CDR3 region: CASRVGQGAQANYGYTF. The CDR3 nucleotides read TGTGCCAGCAGGGTTGGACAGGGGGCCCAAGCTAACTATGGCTACACCTTC.

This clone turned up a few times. The CDR3 loop is CASSRGIYGYTF. As DNA, the CDR3 is TGTGCCAGTAGTAGAGGGATCTATGGCTACACCTTC. The gene calls are TRBV19 and TRBJ1-2; the D is unclear. Trimming stripped 4 bases from V and 4 bases from J, with 7 bases between. CDR1 is LNHDA, CDR2 SQIVND, per germline (reference sequence). CDR3 length equals 12 residues.

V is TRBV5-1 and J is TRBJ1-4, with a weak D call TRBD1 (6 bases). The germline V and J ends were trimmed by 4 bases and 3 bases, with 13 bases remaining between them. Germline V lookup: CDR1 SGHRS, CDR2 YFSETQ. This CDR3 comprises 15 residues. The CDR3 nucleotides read TGCGCCAGCAGCACCACAGGGTTTGCTAATGAAAAACTGTTTTTT. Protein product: CASSTTGFANEKLFF.

The CDR3 loop is CASWEGGSYEQFF. The CDR3 bases are TGTGCCAGCTGGGAGGGGGGAAGTTATGAGCAGTTCTTC. V is TRBV6-6 and J is TRBJ2-1; tentatively, D is TRBD2 (7 bases). The CDR3 consists of 13 residues. V was shortened by 8 bases and J by 8 bases, with 16 bases between the two germline ends. Germline assignment: CDR1 MNHNY and CDR2 SVGAGI (reference sequence).

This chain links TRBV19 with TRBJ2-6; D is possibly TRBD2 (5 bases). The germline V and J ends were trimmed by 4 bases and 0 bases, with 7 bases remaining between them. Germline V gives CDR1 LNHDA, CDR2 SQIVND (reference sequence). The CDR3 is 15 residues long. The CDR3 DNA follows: TGTGCCAGTAGTACTGGGAGCTCTGGGGCCAACGTCCTGACTTTC. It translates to CASSTGSSGANVLTF.

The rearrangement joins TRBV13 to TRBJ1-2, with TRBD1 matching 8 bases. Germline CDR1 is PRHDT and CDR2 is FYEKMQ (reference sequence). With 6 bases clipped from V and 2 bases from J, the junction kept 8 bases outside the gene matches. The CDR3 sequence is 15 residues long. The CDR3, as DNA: TGTGCCAGCAGTTTCATGGCAGGGGGCAACTATGGCTACACCTTC. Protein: CASSFMAGGNYGYTF.

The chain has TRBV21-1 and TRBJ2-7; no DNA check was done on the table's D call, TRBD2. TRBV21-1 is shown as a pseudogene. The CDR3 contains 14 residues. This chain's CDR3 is CASRGGAGLHEQYF. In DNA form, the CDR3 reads TGTGCCAGCAGGGGGGGGGCAGGGCTACACGAGCAGTACTTC.

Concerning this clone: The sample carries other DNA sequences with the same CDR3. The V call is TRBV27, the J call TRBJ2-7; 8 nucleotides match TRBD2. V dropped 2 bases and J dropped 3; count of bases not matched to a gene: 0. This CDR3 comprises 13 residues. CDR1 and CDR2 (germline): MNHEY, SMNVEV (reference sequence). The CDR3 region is CASSLGTSYEQYF. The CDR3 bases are TGTGCCAGCAGTTTAGGGACTAGCTACGAGCAGTACTTC.

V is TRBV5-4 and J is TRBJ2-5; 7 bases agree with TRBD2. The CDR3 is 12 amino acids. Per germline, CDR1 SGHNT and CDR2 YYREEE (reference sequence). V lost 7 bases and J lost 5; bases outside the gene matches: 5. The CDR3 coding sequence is TGTGCCAGCTGGGGGGGTGGGGAGACCCAGTACTTC. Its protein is CASWGGGETQYF.

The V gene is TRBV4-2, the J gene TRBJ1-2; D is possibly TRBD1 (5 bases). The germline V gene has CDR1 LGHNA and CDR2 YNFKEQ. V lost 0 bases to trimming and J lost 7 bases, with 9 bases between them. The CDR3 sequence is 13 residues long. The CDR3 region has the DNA TGTGCCAGCAGCCAAGATCAGGGAGGTGGCTACACCTTC. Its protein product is CASSQDQGGGYTF.

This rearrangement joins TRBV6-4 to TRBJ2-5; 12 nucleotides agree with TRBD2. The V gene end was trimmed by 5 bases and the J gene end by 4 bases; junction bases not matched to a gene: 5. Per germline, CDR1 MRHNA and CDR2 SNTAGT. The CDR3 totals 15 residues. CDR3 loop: CASSTTSGGGETQYF. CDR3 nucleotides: TGTGCCAGCAGTACGACTAGCGGGGGAGGAGAGACCCAGTACTTC.

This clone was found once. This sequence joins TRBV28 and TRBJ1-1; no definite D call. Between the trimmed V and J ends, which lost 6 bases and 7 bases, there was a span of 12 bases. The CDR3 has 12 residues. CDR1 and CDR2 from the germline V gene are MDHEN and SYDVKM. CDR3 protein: CASRSNPGEAFF. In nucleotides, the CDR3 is TGTGCCAGCAGGTCTAACCCAGGTGAAGCTTTCTTT.

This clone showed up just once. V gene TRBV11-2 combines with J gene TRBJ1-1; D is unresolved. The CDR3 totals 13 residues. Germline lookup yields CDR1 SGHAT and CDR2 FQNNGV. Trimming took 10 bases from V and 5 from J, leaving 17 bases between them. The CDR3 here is CATSPQRRTEAFF. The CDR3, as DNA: TGTGCCACCTCACCACAGAGACGAACTGAAGCTTTCTTT.

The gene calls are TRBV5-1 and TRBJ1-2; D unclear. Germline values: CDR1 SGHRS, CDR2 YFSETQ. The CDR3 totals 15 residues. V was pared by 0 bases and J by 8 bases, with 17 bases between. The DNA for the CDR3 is TGCGCCAGCAGCTTGGCAGAGGGAGGGTTCCAAGGCTACACCTTC. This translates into CASSLAEGGFQGYTF.

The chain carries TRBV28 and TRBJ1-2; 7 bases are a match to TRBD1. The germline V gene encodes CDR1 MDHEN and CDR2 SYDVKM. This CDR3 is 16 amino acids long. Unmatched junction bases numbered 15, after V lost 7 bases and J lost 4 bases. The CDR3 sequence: CASTLTGTANLYGYTF. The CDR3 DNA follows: TGTGCCAGCACCCTAACCGGGACAGCGAACCTCTATGGCTACACCTTC.

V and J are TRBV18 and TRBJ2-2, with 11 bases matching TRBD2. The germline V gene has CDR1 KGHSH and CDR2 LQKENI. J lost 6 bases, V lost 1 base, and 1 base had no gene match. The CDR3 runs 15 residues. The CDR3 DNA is TGTGCCAGCTCACCACGTAGCGGGAGGGCCGGGGAGCTGTTTTTT. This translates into CASSPRSGRAGELFF. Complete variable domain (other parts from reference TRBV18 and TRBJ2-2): NAGVMQNPRHLVRRRGQEARLRCSPMKGHSHVYWYRQLPEEGLKFMVYLQKENIIDESGMPKERFSAEFPKEGPSILRIQQVVRGDSAAYFCASSPRSGRAGELFFGEGSRLTVL.

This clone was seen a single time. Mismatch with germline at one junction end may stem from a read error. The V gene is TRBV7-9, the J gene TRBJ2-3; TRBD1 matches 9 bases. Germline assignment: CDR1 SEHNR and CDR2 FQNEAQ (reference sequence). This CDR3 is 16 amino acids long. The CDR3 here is CSSSSGTGIRTDTQYF. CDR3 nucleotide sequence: TGTTCCAGCAGCTCCGGGACAGGGATCCGCACAGATACGCAGTATTTT.

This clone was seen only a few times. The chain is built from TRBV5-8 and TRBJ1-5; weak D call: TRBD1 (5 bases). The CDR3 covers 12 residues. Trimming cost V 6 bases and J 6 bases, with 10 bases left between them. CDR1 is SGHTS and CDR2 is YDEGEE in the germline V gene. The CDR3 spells CASNWGGQPQHF. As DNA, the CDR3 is TGTGCCAGCAACTGGGGGGGTCAGCCCCAGCATTTT.

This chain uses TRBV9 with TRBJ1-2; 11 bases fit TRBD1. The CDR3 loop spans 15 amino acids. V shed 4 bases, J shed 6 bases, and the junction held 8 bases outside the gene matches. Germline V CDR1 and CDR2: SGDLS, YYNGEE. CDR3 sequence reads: CASSHRTGGADGYTF. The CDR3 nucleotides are TGTGCCAGCAGCCACCGGACAGGGGGCGCGGATGGCTACACCTTC.

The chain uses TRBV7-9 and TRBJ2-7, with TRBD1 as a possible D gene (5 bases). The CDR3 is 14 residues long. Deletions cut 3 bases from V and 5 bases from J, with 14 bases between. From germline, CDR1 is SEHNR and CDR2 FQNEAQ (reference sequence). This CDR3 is CASSLTDPRDEQYF. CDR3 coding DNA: TGTGCCAGCAGCTTGACAGACCCTCGGGACGAGCAGTACTTC.